The rows below give T cell receptor beta chains drawn from one sample of a study of T cell repertoires in cytomegalovirus infection. TCRdb re-analysed the reads in MiXCR, keeping a single row per CDR3 protein. The sample contains approximately 250,000 distinct CDR3 sequences, approximately 9% of which appear only once. Sequencing was carried out using PBMCs. The receptors were sampled from a human donor in good health (CMV status not recorded). Some clones in this sample may be carry-over from other donors' samples. CDR3s include the opening cysteine and the closing phenylalanine or tryptophan. A D gene is named only where the DNA matches it firmly. Size is omitted from some rows. Given values are once, few, many or a class for expanded clones.

>TRBV7-8|TRBJ1-4|-|many
CASSLGFTTNEKLFF
TGTGCCAGCAGCTTGGGGTTTACGACTAATGAAAAACTGTTTTTT
>TRBV27|TRBJ2-7|-|many
CASSKPGATYEQYF
TGTGCCAGCAGCAAGCCAGGGGCGACCTACGAGCAGTACTTC
>TRBV10-3|TRBJ2-3|-|-
CAIETADTQYF
TGTGCCATCGAAACCGCGGATACGCAGTATTTT
>TRBV28|TRBJ1-4|TRBD1|few
CASIPGTGFVNEKLFF
TGTGCCAGCATACCCGGGACAGGGTTTGTTAATGAAAAACTGTTTTTT
>TRBV24-1|TRBJ1-1|TRBD1|many
CATSDPQGQVPVGAFF
TGTGCCACCAGTGATCCGCAGGGACAGGTTCCCGTCGGTGCTTTCTTT
>TRBV6-5|TRBJ2-7|-|many
CASSYSWEGVSEQYF
TGTGCCAGCAGTTACTCCTGGGAAGGGGTTAGCGAGCAGTACTTC
>TRBV5-1|TRBJ2-3|-|-
CASSPGRASTDTQYF
TGCGCCAGCAGCCCCGGACGGGCTAGCACAGATACGCAGTATTTT
>TRBV28|TRBJ1-5|-|many
CASSLIQGNQPQHF
TGTGCCAGCAGTTTAATCCAGGGCAATCAGCCCCAGCATTTT
>TRBV19|TRBJ1-5|TRBD1|many
CASQQGNQPQHF
TGTGCCAGTCAACAGGGGAACCAGCCCCAGCATTTT
>TRBV20-1|TRBJ1-4|-|few
CSAQLGAGRSNEKLFF
TGCAGTGCCCAACTGGGGGCAGGGAGGTCTAATGAAAAACTGTTTTTT
>TRBV12-3/TRBV12-4|TRBJ1-2|TRBD1|many
CASSGDRHYGYTF
TGTGCCAGCAGCGGGGACAGACACTATGGCTACACCTTC
>TRBV13|TRBJ2-7|-|-
CASSYMAVNEQYF
TGTGCCAGCAGCTACATGGCGGTTAACGAGCAGTACTTC
>TRBV28|TRBJ1-2|-|-
CASSDSRAGGRTNYGYTF
TGTGCCAGCAGCGATTCGAGGGCAGGAGGACGTACTAACTATGGCTACACCTTC
>TRBV12-3/TRBV12-4|TRBJ1-1|TRBD1|many
CASSHSDRGTEAFF
TGTGCCAGCAGTCATTCGGACAGGGGCACTGAAGCTTTCTTT
>TRBV7-2|TRBJ2-3|TRBD2|many
CASSLRGGGTDTQYF
TGTGCCAGCAGCTTACGGGGGGGCGGCACAGATACGCAGTATTTT
>TRBV12-3/TRBV12-4|TRBJ1-2|-|many
CASSLATGPYYGYTF
TGTGCCAGCAGTTTAGCGACAGGCCCCTACTATGGCTACACCTTC
>TRBV7-9|TRBJ1-4|TRBD1|many
CASSDRGQGSNEKLFF
TGTGCCAGCAGCGACCGCGGACAGGGTTCCAATGAAAAACTGTTTTTT
>TRBV7-2|TRBJ2-7|-|many
CASSTYYEQYF
TGTGCCAGCAGCACGTACTACGAGCAGTACTTC
>TRBV7-2|TRBJ1-2|-|many
CASSNLGPYGYTF
TGTGCCAGCAGCAACTTGGGCCCCTATGGCTACACCTTC
>TRBV19|TRBJ1-5|-|-
CASSMGTDQPQHF
TGTGCCAGTAGTATGGGTACGGATCAGCCCCAGCATTTT
>TRBV14|TRBJ1-2|-|-
CASSQDDRYYGYTF
TGTGCCAGCAGCCAAGACGACAGATACTATGGCTACACCTTC
>TRBV28|TRBJ2-1|-|few
CASSSGMSEQFF
TGTGCCAGCAGTTCAGGCATGAGTGAGCAGTTCTTC
>TRBV12-3/TRBV12-4|TRBJ1-6|TRBD1|many
CASSQQGELGSPLHF
TGTGCCAGCAGCCAACAGGGGGAATTAGGGTCACCCCTCCACTTT
>TRBV28|TRBJ2-7|-|-
CASRGGVYEQYF
TGTGCCAGCCGTGGGGGAGTCTACGAGCAGTACTTC
>TRBV10-3|TRBJ2-7|TRBD2|many
CAIGTSGRDYEQYF
TGTGCCATCGGGACTAGCGGGAGAGACTACGAGCAGTACTTC
>TRBV7-2|TRBJ2-5|TRBD2|many
CAGTSGRYQETQYF
TGTGCCGGGACTAGCGGGAGGTACCAAGAGACCCAGTACTTC
>TRBV6-2/TRBV6-3|TRBJ2-7|TRBD1|-
CASKRGQGTYEQYF
TGTGCCAGCAAGCGGGGACAGGGAACCTACGAGCAGTACTTC
>TRBV28|TRBJ2-1|-|many
CASTAEGITYEQFF
TGTGCCAGCACCGCAGAGGGGATAACCTATGAGCAGTTCTTC
>TRBV14|TRBJ1-5|-|many
CASLVTSNQPQHF
TGTGCCAGCTTGGTTACTAGCAATCAGCCCCAGCATTTT
>TRBV12-3/TRBV12-4|TRBJ2-7|TRBD1|many
CASSIGTGGWEQYF
TGTGCCAGCAGCATCGGGACAGGGGGCTGGGAGCAGTACTTC
>TRBV7-2|TRBJ2-1|-|-
CASSSRPYNEQFF
TGTGCCAGCAGCTCCAGACCTTACAATGAGCAGTTCTTC
>TRBV7-9|TRBJ2-7|TRBD2|-
CASSLILGLAETYEQYF
TGTGCCAGCAGCTTAATACTCGGACTAGCGGAAACCTACGAGCAGTACTTC
>TRBV7-3|TRBJ2-6|TRBD1|-
CASSPGTGLNSGANVLTF
TGTGCCAGCAGCCCCGGGACAGGGCTCAACTCTGGGGCCAACGTCCTGACTTTC
>TRBV15|TRBJ1-3|TRBD1|few
CATSRDRVPNTIYF
TGTGCCACCAGCAGGGACAGGGTGCCAAACACCATATATTTT
>TRBV19|TRBJ1-2|-|many
CASSKLGLYAVDGYTF
TGTGCCAGTAGTAAACTGGGACTCTACGCCGTGGATGGCTACACCTTC
>TRBV7-2|TRBJ2-1|-|many
CASSSLRDKQFF
TGTGCCAGCAGCTCCCTCCGGGATAAGCAGTTCTTC
>TRBV19|TRBJ1-5|TRBD1|many
CASSWTGPNNQPQHF
TGTGCCAGTAGTTGGACAGGGCCGAACAATCAGCCCCAGCATTTT
>TRBV20-1|TRBJ1-1|-|many
CSTAPEGGRGKAFF
TGCAGTACCGCCCCAGAAGGAGGTCGGGGGAAAGCTTTCTTT
>TRBV20-1|TRBJ1-1|-|-
CSADRQLNTEAFF
TGCAGTGCAGACAGACAGTTGAACACTGAAGCTTTCTTT
>TRBV4-3|TRBJ2-7|TRBD2|-
CASSQDWASGSYEQYF
TGCGCCAGCAGCCAAGACTGGGCTAGCGGGAGCTACGAGCAGTACTTC
>TRBV18|TRBJ2-1|TRBD2|-
CASSPPRGGRYNEQFF
TGTGCCAGCTCACCTCCCCGGGGAGGGAGATACAATGAGCAGTTCTTC